This T cell receptor (beta chain) was identified during a study of shared clonotypes between healthy human individuals (dated by TCRdb to 2018 to 2020). For the wider study: The cohort included a few men and a couple of women between 18 and 49 years of age. For each donor, CD4 naive and CD4 memory were each given three plates, CD8 naive was given two plates, and CD8 memory was given one plate. The study deeply sequenced blood TCR repertoires of about five healthy adults to estimate repertoire size and the extent of clonotype sharing between individuals. Each donor's leukapheresis produced roughly between roughly 0.85 and 9.5 billion PBMCs. Libraries were prepared and TCR repertoires were sequenced by different laboratories using diverse techniques, in order to increase sequencing depth and limit assay-specific biases. General conclusions and limits of the study: Based on pairwise subsampling, the degree of clonotype sharing among donors was expected to be affected by sequencing depth. Roughly 5% of naive CD4, approximately 3.7% of naive CD8, approximately 2% of memory CD4, and roughly 0.4% of memory CD8 clonotypes were shared across a few donors. Sampling was restricted to blood, and TCR repertoires in tissue are likely to differ from TCR repertoires in blood. Compared with non-shared clonotypes, the clonotypes found in all four sorted-subset donors had higher generation probabilities. Naive subsets generally had larger estimated clonotype richness than memory subsets did. Rarefaction of sorted-subset datasets indicated incomplete sequencing despite the large sequencing depth. The genetic and exposure-history diversity represented was limited by the small number of donors.

Healthy HIV-negative adults with no recently reported acute infections or vaccinations were included as donors. All donors were Caucasian adults living in Nashville, Tennessee, USA. CD4+ T cells were enriched by magnetic negative selection, after which naive cells were positively selected on CD45RA and the negative fraction was taken as the memory subset. After blood collection by leukapheresis, PBMCs were isolated using Ficoll-Histopaque density gradient centrifugation and then cryopreserved in the vapor phase of liquid nitrogen. Analytical flow cytometry was used to check the purity and quantity of each magnetically sorted T cell population. Genomic DNA was isolated from every sorted fraction and measured by UV absorbance on a Nanodrop 2000c. Including the terminal cysteine and phenylalanine, the CDR3 comprises 15 residues. The only DNA kept is the CDR3, 45 bases in frame from the first base. From a lookup of the germline V gene, CDR1 and CDR2 are SGHVS and FNYEAQ. V is reduced by 1 base and J by 8 bases, leaving a spacing of 14 bases between them.

Using the deep immunoSEQ assay, TCR CDR3 regions were amplified from genomic DNA by multiplex PCR. Genomic DNA extracted from each cell subset was distributed evenly over all wells of several immunoSEQ 96-well plates, and each plate served as one replicate. For sorted subsets, around 200 ng genomic DNA, equal to some 30,000 T cell genomes, was loaded into each replicate PCR. Purified libraries were measured with a Qubit 3.0 fluorometer, size-checked on a Bioanalyzer 2100, and measured again with the KAPA Library Quantification kit. Every immunoSEQ 96-well plate was sequenced on a dedicated single-read 150-cycle Illumina NextSeq 550 flow cell. For the original study's pipeline: The immunoSEQ output contained only junctional sequences without quality scores, so filtering could not match that applied to full-length reads. Sequences were annotated with PyIR, a Python wrapper for IgBLAST v1.9, using IMGT germline references to assign V/J genes and CDR3. Reads with weak V/J assignments (E-value above 1e-6), missing CDR3, stop codons, out-of-frame junctions, or ambiguous translated residues were removed. A V3J clonotype was defined by an identical inferred V gene, J gene, and CDR3 amino acid sequence. To compute the percentage overlap between repertoires, the number of shared unique clonotypes was divided by the size of the smaller repertoire. Repertoire richness was assessed with RTK rarefaction, the Chao1 estimator, and Recon v2.1 estimates of unobserved clonotypes. Generation probabilities were computed with OLGA for all TCRbeta clonotypes obtained by the gDNA method from four donors. TCRdb re-hosts the immuneACCESS table, in-frame sequences only. Its copies lack some clones; in the studies checked, an unresolved V gene accounts for under half of them, and the cause for the rest is not known. V and J calls and clone size follow that table, whereas D and trimming were derived from the DNA. The sample table lists 1,500,000 or so clones, around 97% of them with a count of one. The ten largest make up approximately 1.1% of the sample.

This clone was recorded once. It has no known antigen specificity. Base-call qualities are not available, and no considerably larger clone is one nucleotide away. The chain links TRBV7-6 with TRBJ1-4; TRBD1 is possibly the D segment (5 matching bases). Sequenced: naive CD4+ T cells sorted from blood. Read against the paper, the sample's cell subset or site label means: CD45RA+ positively selected. This clonotype originated in a young man in good health. In nucleotide form, the sequence is TGTGCCAGCAGCTTAGATTACCAGGGAGGAGAAAAACTGTTTTTT. Translated, this gives CASSLDYQGGEKLFF.